This is a list of T cell receptor beta chains from one sample in a study of T cells after yellow fever vaccination. TCRdb re-called the 5' RACE reads through MiXCR, storing one row per CDR3 protein. This sample has some 100,000 distinct CDR3 sequences, with about 7.8% found just once. The sample in question was CD4+ T cells sorted from PBMCs, obtained roughly 46 days after the first yellow fever vaccination. These receptors were obtained from a man between 18 and 29 years old who received the YFV17D yellow fever vaccine. Both conserved end residues are part of each CDR3. D genes are given only for firm matches. Size tells how often a clone was seen (once, few, many) or the class of an expanded clone, and some rows leave it out.

NA	many	TRBV7-2	TRBJ2-2	TGTGCCAGCAGCTTAGGGCCATACGGCACCGGGGAGCTGTTTTTT	CASSLGPYGTGELFF
TRBD2	many	TRBV11-2	TRBJ2-5	TGTGCCAGCAAAATCAGTCCGGTAGCGGGGGGCGGCGAGACCCAGTACTTC	CASKISPVAGGGETQYF
NA	many	TRBV4-3	TRBJ1-3	TGCGCCAGCAGCCAAGAGCCGAACAGGGCTGGAAACACCATATATTTT	CASSQEPNRAGNTIYF
NA	many	TRBV5-4	TRBJ2-7	TGTGCCAGCAGCTTGGTGGGGGTCTACGAGCAGTACTTC	CASSLVGVYEQYF
NA	few	TRBV12-5	TRBJ2-7	TGTGCTAGTGGTTTGGTGGTACGTTTTCTCGGACAAACTACCTACGAGCAGTACTTC	CASGLVVRFLGQTTYEQYF
NA	few	TRBV18	TRBJ1-2	TGTGCCAGCTCACCAAGGGACGCAGATGGCTACACCTTC	CASSPRDADGYTF
NA	NA	TRBV4-3	TRBJ1-2	TGCGCCAGCCGCCCCGGACGGAACTATGGCTACACCTTC	CASRPGRNYGYTF
NA	NA	TRBV5-6	TRBJ2-3	TGTGCCAGCAGCCCGTTGATGGGCAGACCTCCCGTAGATACGCAGTATTTT	CASSPLMGRPPVDTQYF
NA	many	TRBV6-6	TRBJ1-2	TGTGCCAGCGTACCCTCACTGGTGGTGGGCTACACCTTC	CASVPSLVVGYTF
NA	many	TRBV20-1	TRBJ2-1	TGCAGTGCCCGGAGTTACAATGAGCAGTTCTTC	CSARSYNEQFF
NA	many	TRBV5-6	TRBJ1-5	TGTGCCAGCAGCTTGGGGGGCGCCCGCGCCGTAGAGACCCAGCATTTT	CASSLGGARAVETQHF
NA	NA	TRBV5-1	TRBJ1-1	TGCGCCAGCAGCTTGGGGGGGATATTTATGAACACTGAAGCTTTCTTT	CASSLGGIFMNTEAFF
TRBD2	many	TRBV10-2	TRBJ2-7	TGCGCCAGCAGGAGCGGGGGGGCCGACGAGCAGTACTTC	CASRSGGADEQYF
TRBD2	many	TRBV5-1	TRBJ2-2	TGCGCCAGCAGCTTCGGTAGCGGGGCCACGAACACCGGGGAGCTGTTTTTT	CASSFGSGATNTGELFF
TRBD2	many	TRBV7-2	TRBJ2-1	TGTGCCAGCAGCCCCACCCCCACTAGCGGGGGCGGAGAGCAGTTCTTC	CASSPTPTSGGGEQFF
NA	NA	TRBV11-2	TRBJ1-1	TGTGCCAGCAGCGCATCGACAGAGAACACTGAAGCTTTCTTT	CASSASTENTEAFF
NA	many	TRBV14	TRBJ1-6	TGTGCCAGCAGCGACAGTGTTGGGTATTCACCCCTCCACTTT	CASSDSVGYSPLHF
TRBD1	many	TRBV10-2	TRBJ2-2	TGCGCCAGTGCCTCCGGGACAGGAATTAACACCGGGGAGCTGTTTTTT	CASASGTGINTGELFF
NA	many	TRBV4-3	TRBJ1-5	TGCGCCAGCAGCCAAGATGCAGGGGTGAATCAGCCCCAGCATTTT	CASSQDAGVNQPQHF
NA	NA	TRBV5-1	TRBJ1-1	TGCGCCAGCAGCTTGGATGGAGTCATGAACACTGAAGCTTTCTTT	CASSLDGVMNTEAFF
NA	many	TRBV5-1	TRBJ2-2	TGCGCCAGCAGCTTGAGGGAACAGGACGGGGAGCTGTTTTTT	CASSLREQDGELFF
NA	many	TRBV5-8	TRBJ2-7	TGTGCCAGCAGAAAGGGTTCCGAGCAGTACTTC	CASRKGSEQYF
NA	many	TRBV5-6	TRBJ2-7	TGTGCCAGCAGCTTGACTGTGAATTCCGAGCAGTACTTC	CASSLTVNSEQYF
TRBD2	NA	TRBV12-3/TRBV12-4	TRBJ2-7	TGTGCCAGCAGTTTAGCGCCAATTTCCGGGGGGGGCCGGTGGGAGCAGTACTTC	CASSLAPISGGGRWEQYF
NA	many	TRBV3-1	TRBJ1-1	TGTGCCAGCAGCCAAGATTCCGGCAGGGCAGCTTTCTTT	CASSQDSGRAAFF
NA	many	TRBV4-1	TRBJ2-1	TGCGCCAGCAGCCATATGTTCGATGAGCAGTTCTTC	CASSHMFDEQFF
NA	many	TRBV27	TRBJ1-2	TGTGCCAGCAGTTCCCAGGGGATAGGTCAGGGCTACACCTTC	CASSSQGIGQGYTF